This T cell receptor beta chain stems from a study of shared clonotypes between healthy human individuals. General study findings and limits: It was the non-shared clonotypes that had lower generation probabilities than clonotypes shared by all four donors.

The CDR3 is 11 residues long. V lost 4 bases to trimming and J lost 4 bases, with 6 bases between them. Germline CDR1 and CDR2: SGHTS and YDEGEE. Data came from immunoSEQ multiplex PCR; TCRdb stores just in-frame clones and leaves some out. The table has roughly 2,500,000 clones, roughly 93% seen once; the top ten hold roughly 0.39%. Partitioning of CD4+ cells yielded a CD45RA+ naive subset and a CD45RA-negative memory subset. Notes on this clone: Its antigen is still unknown.

The J gene is TRBJ2-7, the V gene TRBV5-8; D ambiguous. This TCR derives from a man between 18 and 29 years old in good health. Some clones in this sample may be carry-over from other donors' samples. Sequencing was performed on naive CD4+ T cells from PBMCs. Subset of the sample: CD45RA+ positively selected. The CDR3 loop reads CASSPWYEQYF. In DNA form, the CDR3 reads TGTGCCAGCAGCCCCTGGTACGAGCAGTACTTC. The whole variable domain, remainder taken from reference TRBV5-8 and TRBJ2-7, is EAGVTQSPTHLIKTRGQQATLRCSPISGHTSVYWYQQALGLGLQFLLWYDEGEERNRGNFPPRFSGRQFPNYSSELNVNALELEDSALYLCASSPWYEQYFGPGTRLTVT.